These 29 T cell receptor beta chains came from one sample sequenced in a study of blood T cell repertoires in COVID-19. Produced via immunoSEQ multiplex PCR; TCRdb's table is partial and in-frame only. The top ten hold about 1.9% of the sample, which has 28,000 or so clones, more than 85% seen once. Sequencing was done on a sample of peripheral blood. These receptors were collected from a human donor in a cohort sampled during active COVID-19.

This clone was found once. This sequence joins TRBV18 and TRBJ1-5, with TRBD1 matching 7 bases. The CDR3 runs 15 residues. The junction had 4 bases not matched to a gene; V was cut back by 5 bases and J by 0 bases. Germline V gives CDR1 KGHSH, CDR2 LQKENI. CDR3 region: CASSAGQVSNQPQHF. The CDR3 DNA is TGTGCCAGCTCAGCCGGACAGGTTAGCAATCAGCCCCAGCATTTT.

The gene calls are TRBV3-1 (or the pseudogene TRBV3-2) and TRBJ2-7; D may be TRBD2 (5 bases). This CDR3 region has 14 residues. Germline values: CDR1 LGHDT, CDR2 YNNKEL (reference sequence). V was pared by 3 bases and J by 4 bases, with 13 bases between. CDR3 region: CASSHPGRAYEQYF. CDR3 in DNA: TGTGCCAGCAGCCACCCCGGGCGGGCGTACGAGCAGTACTTC.

This chain connects TRBV27 to TRBJ1-3; 8 nucleotides line up with TRBD1. CDR1 and CDR2 (germline): MNHEY, SMNVEV (reference sequence). The CDR3 extends over 16 amino acids. The V gene end was trimmed by 5 bases and the J gene end by 0 bases; junction bases not matched to a gene: 6. The CDR3 loop reads CASSIRTGSSGNTIYF. CDR3 nucleotide sequence: TGTGCCAGCAGTATCAGGACAGGGAGCTCTGGAAACACCATATATTTT.

The chain recombines TRBV6-5 with TRBJ1-6; D is possibly TRBD1 (5 bases). Deletions cut 6 bases from V and 14 bases from J, with 20 bases between. This CDR3 is 14 amino acids long. CDR1 and CDR2 (germline): MNHEY, SVGAGI. CDR3 region: CASRREQASRSLHF. CDR3 nucleotides: TGTGCCAGCAGAAGGGAACAGGCGTCCAGGTCCCTCCACTTT.

The chain joins TRBV28 to TRBJ2-7; TRBD2 matches 9 bases. The V gene's germline CDR1 is MDHEN and CDR2 SYDVKM. The V segment lost 5 bases and the J segment 3 bases; nucleotides outside the gene matches: 14. The CDR3 spans 17 residues. The CDR3 loop reads CASSTQGVAGGYYEQYF. The CDR3 DNA is TGTGCCAGCAGTACCCAAGGGGTGGCGGGAGGGTACTACGAGCAGTACTTC.

The rearrangement joins TRBV5-1 to TRBJ2-1, with 8 nucleotides matching TRBD2. With 1 base clipped from V and 6 bases from J, the junction kept 3 bases outside the gene matches. Germline lookup yields CDR1 SGHRS and CDR2 YFSETQ. The CDR3 covers 14 residues. The CDR3 region has the DNA TGCGCCAGCAGCTTGACGACTAGCGCCAATGAGCAGTTCTTC. The encoded protein is CASSLTTSANEQFF.

This rearrangement joins TRBV27 to TRBJ2-1, with 9 positions matching TRBD2. The CDR3 has 15 amino acids. After removal of 6 bases from V and 8 bases from J, the junction contained 11 bases not matched to a gene. Germline V gene data show CDR1 as MNHEY and CDR2 as SMNVEV (reference sequence). CDR3 loop: CASSFGLAIIDEQFF. CDR3 in DNA: TGTGCCAGCAGCTTCGGACTAGCGATAATAGATGAGCAGTTCTTC.

The CDR3 region is CASDARTADTQYF. CDR3 bases: TGTGCCAGCGATGCTCGCACGGCAGATACGCAGTATTTT. This sequence joins TRBV28 and TRBJ2-3; D unclear. The V gene's germline CDR1 is MDHEN and CDR2 SYDVKM. The CDR3 totals 13 residues. V was clipped by 8 bases and J by 4 bases, with 13 bases between them. Full variable domain (outside the CDR3, taken from reference TRBV28 and TRBJ2-3): DVKVTQSSRYLVKRTGEKVFLECVQDMDHENMFWYRQDPGLGLRLIYFSYDVKMKEKGDIPEGYSVSREKKERFSLILESASTNQTSMYLCASDARTADTQYFGPGTRLTVL.

The J gene is TRBJ2-7, the V gene TRBV6-6, with a tentative D call TRBD2 (5 bases). The V gene's germline CDR1 is MNHNY and CDR2 SVGAGI (reference sequence). CDR3 size: 15 residues. V was shortened by 7 bases and J by 3 bases, with 19 bases between the two germline ends. The CDR3 loop reads CASTPGMRQDYEQYF. CDR3 sequence (DNA): TGTGCCAGCACCCCCGGGATGCGGCAGGACTACGAGCAGTACTTC.

In its sample, this clone was seen once. The J gene is TRBJ1-2, the V gene TRBV9; D may be TRBD1 (6 bases). The CDR3 has 13 residues. CDR1 and CDR2 (germline): SGDLS, YYNGEE. Trimming left V 5 bases short and J 7 bases short, with 15 bases between. The chain's CDR3 is CASSHTGFSGYTF. The CDR3 DNA sequence: TGTGCCAGCAGTCATACAGGGTTCTCTGGCTACACCTTC. Together with reference TRBV9 and TRBJ1-2, the CDR3 gives the full variable domain: DSGVTQTPKHLITATGQRVTLRCSPRSGDLSVYWYQQSLDQGLQFLIQYYNGEERAKGNILERFSAQQFPDLHSELNLSSLELGDSALYFCASSHTGFSGYTFGSGTRLTVV.

The chain recombines TRBV19 with TRBJ1-2, with a possible D match to TRBD1 (6 bases). Trimming cost V 3 bases and J 2 bases, with 13 bases left between them. Germline V gene data show CDR1 as LNHDA and CDR2 as SQIVND (reference sequence). The CDR3 spans 15 residues. The CDR3 is CASSISRGENYGYTF. The DNA for the CDR3 is TGTGCCAGTAGTATTTCCAGGGGCGAGAACTATGGCTACACCTTC.

This clone was seen just once. The chain combines TRBV5-1 with TRBJ2-2; TRBD1 matches at 12 bases. Germline V CDR1 and CDR2: SGHRS, YFSETQ. The CDR3 extends over 19 amino acids. J gave up 2 bases and V 0 bases, and 8 bases lay outside the gene matches. The CDR3 nucleotides read TGCGCCAGCAGCTTGGCCTTCGGGGGACAGGGGGCAAACACCGGGGAGCTGTTTTTT. This codes for CASSLAFGGQGANTGELFF.

The V and J genes are TRBV7-6 and TRBJ2-1, with 7 nucleotides matching TRBD1. In germline, CDR1 is SGHVS, CDR2 FNYEAQ. This CDR3 spans 15 amino acids. The trim removed 1 base at V and 3 bases at J, leaving 3 bases unmatched. The CDR3 nucleotides are TGTGCCAGCAGCTTAGGACAGGGAGACTACAATGAGCAGTTCTTC. Its translation is CASSLGQGDYNEQFF.

This chain uses TRBV2 with TRBJ1-4, with TRBD1 identical over 8 bases. The germline CDR1 and CDR2 sequences are SNHLY and FYNNEI. CDR3 length equals 14 residues. The V and J ends lost 1 base and 8 bases, in that order; junction bases with no gene match: 3. The CDR3 here is CASSEGTGNEKLFF. The CDR3 coding sequence is TGTGCCAGCAGTGAAGGGACAGGGAACGAAAAACTGTTTTTT.

The rearrangement uses TRBV28 and TRBJ2-7, with 7 bases identical to TRBD2. In germline, CDR1 is MDHEN, CDR2 SYDVKM. The V segment lost 3 bases and the J segment 1 base; nucleotides outside the gene matches: 6. CDR3 size: 15 residues. The CDR3 region has the DNA TGTGCCAGCAGTTTGGGGCTAGCGGTTTCCTACGAGCAGTACTTC. Residues: CASSLGLAVSYEQYF.

J is TRBJ2-2 and V is TRBV11-2; 10 bases map to TRBD1. This CDR3 spans 18 amino acids. V was clipped by 5 bases and J by 7 bases; unmatched bases: 16. Germline V gene sequence: CDR1 SGHAT, CDR2 FQNNGV. Here the CDR3 DNA reads TGTGCCAGCAGCAAAAGGCCCTCGGGACAGGGGATTTACGGGGAGCTGTTTTTT. It encodes CASSKRPSGQGIYGELFF.

The rearrangement joins TRBV6-2 or TRBV6-3 to TRBJ1-6; 7 bases are shared with TRBD1. The V segment lost 2 bases and the J segment 7 bases; nucleotides outside the gene matches: 5. There are 15 residues in the CDR3. Germline V CDR1 and CDR2: MNHEY, SVGEGT. CDR3 nucleotide sequence: TGTGCCAGCAGTTACCGTGTAGGGGGCAATTCACCCCTCCACTTT. It yields the protein CASSYRVGGNSPLHF.

CDR3 bases: TGTGCCAGCAGTTCCGGACCGGGACAGGGAAGCAATCAGCCCCAGCATTTT. As protein: CASSSGPGQGSNQPQHF. V and J are TRBV6-2 or TRBV6-3 and TRBJ1-5; 9 bases are a match to TRBD1. Germline values: CDR1 MNHEY, CDR2 SVGEGT. CDR3 size: 17 residues. J gave up 1 base and V 4 bases, and 8 bases lay outside the gene matches.

The gene calls are TRBV6-5 and TRBJ2-7; D is possibly TRBD2 (5 bases). CDR3 length equals 15 residues. Trimming pared 7 bases from V and 3 bases from J, leaving 19 bases between. Germline values: CDR1 MNHEY, CDR2 SVGAGI. Written as DNA, the CDR3 is TGTGCCAGCACAGCCCCCGACTGGGAGAGCTACGAGCAGTACTTC. Its translation is CASTAPDWESYEQYF.

The chain couples TRBV4-1 to TRBJ2-3, with TRBD2 matching 10 bases. Germline V gene lookup returns CDR1 MGHRA and CDR2 YSYEKL. J was trimmed by 2 bases and V by 4 bases; bases with no gene match: 9. This CDR3 has 17 amino acids. This chain's CDR3 is CASSPLGSGGATDTQYF. As DNA, the CDR3 is TGCGCCAGCAGCCCCCTCGGGAGCGGGGGGGCCACAGATACGCAGTATTTT.

The chain couples TRBV5-4 to TRBJ2-3, with TRBD2 matching over 8 bases. The CDR3 contains 15 residues. The V and J ends lost 4 bases and 4 bases, in that order; junction bases with no gene match: 8. Germline V gene data show CDR1 as SGHNT and CDR2 as YYREEE (reference sequence). The DNA of the CDR3 is TGTGCCAGCAGCCTCCCATCACTAGCGGCAGATACGCAGTATTTT. Amino acid sequence: CASSLPSLAADTQYF.

The rearrangement joins TRBV21-1 to TRBJ1-4; whether TRBD1, the table's D call, matches the DNA was not checked. TRBV21-1 is marked as a pseudogene. The CDR3 length is 18 residues. The CDR3 DNA reads TGTGCCAGCACCACGAATCAAAATAATGGGACAGGTACTGAAAAACTGTTTTTT. Amino acid sequence: CASTTNQNNGTGTEKLFF.

The chain has TRBV6-5 and TRBJ2-7; 8 nucleotides align to TRBD2. CDR1 is MNHEY, CDR2 SVGAGI, per germline. The junction had 11 bases not matched to a gene; V was cut back by 7 bases and J by 6 bases. The CDR3 is made up of 14 amino acids. The CDR3 is CASMMGTSNSEQYF. The CDR3 DNA sequence: TGTGCCAGCATGATGGGGACTAGTAATAGCGAGCAGTACTTC.

The chain is built from TRBV9 and TRBJ2-4; a possible D gene is TRBD1 (6 bases). Germline CDR1 reads SGDLS; CDR2 reads YYNGEE. The germline V and J ends were trimmed by 0 bases and 0 bases, with 10 bases remaining between them. The CDR3 contains 16 residues. CDR3 region: CASSVEGVLAKNIQYF. The CDR3 DNA reads TGTGCCAGCAGCGTAGAGGGGGTCCTAGCCAAAAACATTCAGTACTTC.

The rearrangement uses TRBV7-2 and TRBJ1-5; D may be TRBD1 (6 bases). V was trimmed by 5 bases and J by 3 bases, leaving 14 bases between them. The CDR3 length is 15 residues. Germline lookup yields CDR1 SGHTA and CDR2 FQGNSA. CDR3 amino acids: CASSQGSVNNQPQHF. CDR3 bases: TGTGCCAGCAGCCAGGGGTCGGTTAACAATCAGCCCCAGCATTTT.

The CDR3 loop is CAWNSELVGKTQYF. The DNA for the CDR3 is TGTGCCTGGAATTCGGAACTAGTCGGGAAGACCCAGTACTTC. The chain combines TRBV30 with TRBJ2-5; TRBD2 is a possible D gene (5 bases). The CDR3 totals 14 residues. Germline CDR1 GTSNPN, CDR2 SVGIG (reference sequence). Deletions cut 4 bases from V and 6 bases from J, with 18 bases between.

This chain uses TRBV19 with TRBJ2-1; the D gene is possibly TRBD2 (6 bases). Germline CDR1 and CDR2: LNHDA and SQIVND (reference sequence). The CDR3 is 17 residues long. V dropped 6 bases and J dropped 0 bases, with 18 bases sitting between them. CDR3 sequence reads: CASSPGTSMSSYNEQFF. CDR3 sequence (DNA): TGTGCCAGTAGCCCCGGGACTTCTATGAGCTCCTACAATGAGCAGTTCTTC.

This chain joins TRBV7-2 and TRBJ2-3, with 10 bases identical to TRBD1. The CDR3 contains 17 residues. Germline CDR1 SGHTA, CDR2 FQGNSA. After removal of 1 base from V and 6 bases from J, the junction contained 10 bases not matched to a gene. This CDR3 is CASSLGPGQGPPDTQYF. CDR3 in DNA: TGTGCCAGCAGCTTAGGTCCGGGACAGGGGCCCCCGGATACGCAGTATTTT. The entire variable domain, with the rest obtained from reference TRBV7-2 and TRBJ2-3, is as follows: GAGVSQSPSNKVTEKGKDVELRCDPISGHTALYWYRQSLGQGLEFLIYFQGNSAPDKSGLPSDRFSAERTGGSVSTLTIQRTQQEDSAVYLCASSLGPGQGPPDTQYFGPGTRLTVL.

As DNA, the CDR3 is TGTGCCAGCAGCCAAGAACCACAGGGTTACACTGAAGCTTTCTTT. This translates into CASSQEPQGYTEAFF. This chain joins TRBV7-3 and TRBJ1-1, with D maybe TRBD1 (6 bases). The germline gives CDR1 SGHTA, CDR2 FQGTGA. This CDR3 spans 15 amino acids. The V end was cut by 5 bases, the J end by 3 bases, with 16 bases between.